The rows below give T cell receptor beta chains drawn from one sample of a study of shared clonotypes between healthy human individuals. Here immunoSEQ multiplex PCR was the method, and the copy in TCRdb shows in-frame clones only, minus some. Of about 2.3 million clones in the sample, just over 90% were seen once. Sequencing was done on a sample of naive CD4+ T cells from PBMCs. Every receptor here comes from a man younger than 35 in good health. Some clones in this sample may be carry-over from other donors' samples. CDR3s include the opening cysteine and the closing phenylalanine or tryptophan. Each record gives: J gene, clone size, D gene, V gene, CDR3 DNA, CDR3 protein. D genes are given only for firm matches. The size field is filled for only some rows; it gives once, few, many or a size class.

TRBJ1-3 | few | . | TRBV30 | TGTGCCTGGAGCGCGGGCTCTGGAAACACCATATATTTT | CAWSAGSGNTIYF
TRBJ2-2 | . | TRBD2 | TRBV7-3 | TGTGCCAGCAGCTTATTGGCCGGGACTAGCGTCACCGGGGAGCTGTTTTTT | CASSLLAGTSVTGELFF
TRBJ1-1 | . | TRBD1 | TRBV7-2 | TGTGCCAGCAGACCTACAGGGGGCACTGAAGCTTTCTTT | CASRPTGGTEAFF
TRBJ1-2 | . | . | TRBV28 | TGTGCCAGCAGCTCCGGGGGGGAAGGGCTCGCCTATGGCTACACCTTC | CASSSGGEGLAYGYTF
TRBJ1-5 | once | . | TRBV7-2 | TGTGCCAGCAGCTTATTCAGGTCAGGGCTCGAGCCCCAGCATTTT | CASSLFRSGLEPQHF
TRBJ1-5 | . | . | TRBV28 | TGTGCCAGCAGTTTTCCCGGCGAACCCTATAGCAATCAGCCCCAGCATTTT | CASSFPGEPYSNQPQHF
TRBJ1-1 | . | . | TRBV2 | TGTGCCAGCAGTGAATTAGCCAGGAACACTGAAGCTTTCTTT | CASSELARNTEAFF
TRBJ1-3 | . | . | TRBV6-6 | TGTGCCAGCGTAAGCTCTGGAAACACCATATATTTT | CASVSSGNTIYF
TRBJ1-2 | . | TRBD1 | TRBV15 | TGTGCCACCAGCAGAGCCGGGACAGGGTTTTTAGGCTACACCTTC | CATSRAGTGFLGYTF
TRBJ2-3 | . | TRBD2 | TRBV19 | TGTGCCAGTAGTTTAGCGGGAAGGTACCCAGATACGCAGTATTTT | CASSLAGRYPDTQYF
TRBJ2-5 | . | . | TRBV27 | TGTGCCAGCAGTGGGGCGGGTTCTCAAGAGACCCAGTACTTC | CASSGAGSQETQYF
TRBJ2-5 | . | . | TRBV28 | TGTGCCAGCAGCAAATCGTACATCCTTAAGCAGGAGACCCAGTACTTC | CASSKSYILKQETQYF
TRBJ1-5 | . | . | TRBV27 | TGTGCCAGCAGTTTCATAGGCCAGGGCAGGGCCAATCAGCCCCAGCATTTT | CASSFIGQGRANQPQHF
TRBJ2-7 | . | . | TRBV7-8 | TGTGCCAGCAGCTTAGTAGCAGCGGGTGTGACCTACGAGCAGTACTTC | CASSLVAAGVTYEQYF
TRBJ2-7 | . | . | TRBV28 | TGTGCCAGCAGCCATTCAGGGCGGGGCTCCTACGAGCAGTACTTC | CASSHSGRGSYEQYF
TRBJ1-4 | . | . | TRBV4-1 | TGCGCCAGCAGCCGGGGGGTGGCGGGGAAACTAACTAATGAAAAACTGTTTTTT | CASSRGVAGKLTNEKLFF
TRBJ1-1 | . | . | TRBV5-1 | TGCGCCAGCAGCTTGGAGGCCAGGGGAATCAATGAAGCTTTCTTT | CASSLEARGINEAFF
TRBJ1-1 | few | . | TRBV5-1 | TGCGCCAGCAGCTCTTCGCAGGGGAAGGCGTACACTGAAGCTTTCTTT | CASSSSQGKAYTEAFF
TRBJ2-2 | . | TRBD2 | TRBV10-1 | TGCGCCAGCAGTGAAAGGGGAGGGCCTAACACCGGGGAGCTGTTTTTT | CASSERGGPNTGELFF
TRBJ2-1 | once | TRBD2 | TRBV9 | TGTGCCAGCAGCGTAGAACAGAGCGGGAGGCTACGATCCTACAATGAGCAGTTCTTC | CASSVEQSGRLRSYNEQFF
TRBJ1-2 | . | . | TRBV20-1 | TGCAGTGTCTTCACCCTGTATGGCTACACCTTC | CSVFTLYGYTF
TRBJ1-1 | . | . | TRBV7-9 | TGTGCCAGCAGCTTAAGGGGGTCGAACACTGAAGCTTTCTTT | CASSLRGSNTEAFF
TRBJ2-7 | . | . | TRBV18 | TGTGCCAGCTCACCCATGCGGGTAAAAAACGAGCAGTACTTC | CASSPMRVKNEQYF
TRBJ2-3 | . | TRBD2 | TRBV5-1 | TGCGCCAGCAGCTCAGAATTAACCGGGACTAGCGGGAATGGGGATACGCAGTATTTT | CASSSELTGTSGNGDTQYF
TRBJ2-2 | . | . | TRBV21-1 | TGTGCCAGCAGCGGACGACTGGGACCCACCGGGGAGCTGTTTTTT | CASSGRLGPTGELFF
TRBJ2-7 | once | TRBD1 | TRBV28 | TGTGCCAGCAGTTCCAATGACAGGGGAGGCTACGAGCAGTACTTC | CASSSNDRGGYEQYF
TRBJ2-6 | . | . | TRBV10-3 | TGTGCCATCAGCGCCAGGGAGAGGGGCTCTGGGGCCAACGTCCTGACTTTC | CAISARERGSGANVLTF
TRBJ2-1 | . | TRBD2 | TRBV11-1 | TGTGCCAGCAGCTTAGAACTAGCGGGATACAATGAGCAGTTCTTC | CASSLELAGYNEQFF
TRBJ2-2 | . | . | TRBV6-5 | TGTGCCAGCAGTTACTTAACCGCGCGGCCCGGGGAGCTGTTTTTT | CASSYLTARPGELFF
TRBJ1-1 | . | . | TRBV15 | TGTGCCGCCAGCAGAAAAAGGGAAACGGTGAACACTGAAGCTTTCTTT | CAASRKRETVNTEAFF
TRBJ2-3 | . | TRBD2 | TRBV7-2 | TGTGCCAGCAGCTTAGCGGGAACGGCGGGAGGAGCAGATACGCAGTATTTT | CASSLAGTAGGADTQYF
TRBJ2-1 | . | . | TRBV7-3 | TGTGCCAGCAGCTTAAGCCCCGTCAGGGCCCGGTTCTTC | CASSLSPVRARFF
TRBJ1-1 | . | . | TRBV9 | TGTGCCAGCAGCGTTACAGCCAACACTGAAGCTTTCTTT | CASSVTANTEAFF
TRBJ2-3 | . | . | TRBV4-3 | TGCGCCAGCAGCCAAGGGTTTGCGGAGGGTAGGGCAGATACGCAGTATTTT | CASSQGFAEGRADTQYF
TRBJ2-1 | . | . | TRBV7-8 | TGTGCCAGCAGCTTGTCGACTCTTTCCTACAATGAGCAGTTCTTC | CASSLSTLSYNEQFF
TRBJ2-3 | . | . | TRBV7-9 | TGTGCCAGCAGCCCACGGAACTTCCGAACCCCAGATACGCAGTATTTT | CASSPRNFRTPDTQYF
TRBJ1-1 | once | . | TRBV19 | TGTGCCAGTAGTTTTTACGACCAGTTTGAAGCTTTCTTT | CASSFYDQFEAFF
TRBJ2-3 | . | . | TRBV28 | TGTGCCAGCAGCCACGAGAGGCCTCGCACAGATACGCAGTATTTT | CASSHERPRTDTQYF
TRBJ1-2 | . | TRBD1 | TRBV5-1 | TGCGCCAGCAGCTTTGGACAGGGAGATGGCTACACCTTC | CASSFGQGDGYTF
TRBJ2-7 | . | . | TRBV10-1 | TGCGCCAGCAGTTGGGACAACTACGAGCAGTACTTC | CASSWDNYEQYF
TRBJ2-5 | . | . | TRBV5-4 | TGTGCCAGCAGCCCATCGAGGAGAGGATATCAAGAGACCCAGTACTTC | CASSPSRRGYQETQYF
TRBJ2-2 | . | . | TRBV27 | TGTGCCAGCAGTTTAGGAGGGTCAGCTGGTTTTAGGGAGCTGTTTTTT | CASSLGGSAGFRELFF
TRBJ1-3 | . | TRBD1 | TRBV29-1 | TGCAGCGTTTGGACAGGGCGTAAAAACACCATATATTTT | CSVWTGRKNTIYF
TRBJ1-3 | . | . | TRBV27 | TGTGCCAGCAGTTTAAGACCATCTGGAAACACCATATATTTT | CASSLRPSGNTIYF
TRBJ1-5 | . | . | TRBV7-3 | TGTGCCAGCAGCTTAGGTACGAATCAGCCCCAGCATTTT | CASSLGTNQPQHF
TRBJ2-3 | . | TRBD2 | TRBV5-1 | TGCGCCAGCAGGCCGACTAGCGGGAGCACAGATACGCAGTATTTT | CASRPTSGSTDTQYF
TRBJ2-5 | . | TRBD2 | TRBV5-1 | TGCGCCAGCAGCGACCTGAGCGGGGACGGGGAGACCCAGTACTTC | CASSDLSGDGETQYF
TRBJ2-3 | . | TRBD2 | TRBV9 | TGTGCCAGCAGCTTCGCCGGGACTAGCCCAACAGATACGCAGTATTTT | CASSFAGTSPTDTQYF
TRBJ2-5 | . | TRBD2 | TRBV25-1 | TGTGCCAGCAGTGAAAGATTCGGACTAGCGGGAAAAGAGACCCAGTACTTC | CASSERFGLAGKETQYF
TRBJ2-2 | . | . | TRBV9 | TGTGCCAGCAGCTCCGCCCTTGGATACGCCGGGGAGCTGTTTTTT | CASSSALGYAGELFF
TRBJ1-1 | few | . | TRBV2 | TGTGCCAGCAGACAGGTGCTGAACACTGAAGCTTTCTTT | CASRQVLNTEAFF